This entry lists 27 T cell receptor beta chains sequenced from one sample in a study of CD8+CD57+ T cells in acquired aplastic anemia. Genomic DNA served as template for TCR beta VDJ and CDR3 profiling. TCRdb used MiXCR to reprocess the reads, holding one entry per CDR3 protein. This table has a few hundred thousand distinct CDR3 sequences, 65% to 80% appearing once. The sample consisted of sorted CD4+, CD8+, or CD8+CD57+ T cells (not recorded which) from PBMCs. These receptors all come from a human donor in good health, serving as a control.

The table lists this clonotype with many counts. This chain joins TRBV6-1 and TRBJ2-1, with 9 bases lining up with TRBD1. Per germline, CDR1 MNHNS and CDR2 SASEGT. The CDR3 runs 16 residues. The V segment lost 2 bases and the J segment 7 bases; nucleotides outside the gene matches: 9. The CDR3 sequence: CASSEMAGQGLNEQFF. CDR3 DNA: TGTGCCAGCAGTGAAATGGCGGGACAGGGCTTAAATGAGCAGTTCTTC.

The gene calls are TRBV7-8 and TRBJ2-7, with D tentatively TRBD1 or TRBD2 (5 bases each). The germline V gene encodes CDR1 SGHVS and CDR2 FQNEAQ. The CDR3 has 17 residues. Between the trimmed V and J ends, which lost 6 bases and 9 bases, there was a span of 30 bases. CDR3 in amino acids: CASSVPFGDGELRGQYF. CDR3 nucleotide sequence: TGTGCCAGCAGTGTTCCTTTCGGGGACGGCGAGTTACGAGGGCAGTACTTC.

This chain joins TRBV5-4 and TRBJ1-5, with a possible D match to TRBD1 (5 bases). V dropped 5 bases and J dropped 5 bases, with 14 bases sitting between them. There are 14 residues in the CDR3. Per the germline V gene, CDR1 is SGHNT and CDR2 is YYREEE (reference sequence). The CDR3 spells CASSQGEAYQPQHF. The CDR3, as DNA: TGTGCCAGCAGTCAAGGGGAGGCTTATCAGCCCCAGCATTTT.

The chain joins TRBV20-1 to TRBJ1-1, with 8 bases lining up with TRBD1. The J segment lost 9 bases and the V segment lost 5 bases, leaving 11 bases of the junction unmatched. Per germline, CDR1 DFQATT and CDR2 SNEGSKA (reference sequence). This CDR3 spans 13 amino acids. The CDR3 loop is CSAYMDRVSKAFF. The CDR3 nucleotides are TGCAGTGCTTACATGGACAGGGTCAGCAAAGCTTTCTTT.

The chain is built from TRBV7-6 and TRBJ2-1; possibly TRBD2 for D (6 bases). The CDR3 runs to 14 residues. V gave up 7 bases and J gave up 7 bases, with 17 bases separating them. Germline V gene lookup returns CDR1 SGHVS and CDR2 FNYEAQ. The CDR3 sequence: CASKSGPGFNEQFF. Written as DNA, the CDR3 is TGTGCCAGCAAGAGCGGGCCCGGGTTTAATGAGCAGTTCTTC.

The chain has TRBV12-3 or TRBV12-4 and TRBJ1-6; 9 bases agree with TRBD1. This CDR3 contains 13 residues. V dropped 5 bases and J dropped 11; count of bases not matched to a gene: 4. CDR3 bases: TGTGCCAGCAGTCGGACAGGGGAGACACCCCTCCACTTT. Its translation is CASSRTGETPLHF.

A word on this clonotype: The junction and the germline gene differ at one end; a read error may be behind it. This sequence joins TRBV2 and TRBJ1-1, with D possibly matching TRBD1 (6 bases). Per the germline V gene, CDR1 is SNHLY and CDR2 is FYNNEI. This CDR3 is built from 15 residues. The CDR3 DNA sequence: TGTGCCAGCAGTTTACCAGGGGCGGTGAACACCGAAGCTTTCTTT. Translating it yields CASSLPGAVNTEAFF.

The chain recombines TRBV7-2 with TRBJ1-6, with D uncertain. CDR3 length equals 15 residues. Germline V lookup: CDR1 SGHTA, CDR2 FQGNSA. Trimming took off 4 bases at V and 19 bases at J, with 26 bases between the two ends. The DNA of the CDR3 is TGTGCCAGCAGCTCGTCGGCGGATGGGAGCACAGATACGCACTTT. Its protein product is CASSSSADGSTDTHF.

This clonotype showed up many times. The chain joins TRBV9 to TRBJ1-3, with D hard to call. Germline V gene lookup returns CDR1 SGDLS and CDR2 YYNGEE. The CDR3 totals 16 residues. The ends were cut back, 4 bases at V and 0 bases at J, with 14 bases in the middle. The DNA for the CDR3 is TGTGCCAGCAGCTCCCAGGCGATGAGCTCTGGAAACACCATATATTTT. This codes for CASSSQAMSSGNTIYF.

With respect to this clonotype: An end of the junction does not agree with germline; a read error may underlie this. The chain is built from TRBV7-2 and TRBJ2-5; TRBD2 matches at 8 bases. The V gene's germline CDR1 is SGHTA and CDR2 FQGNSA. CDR3 length: 14 amino acids. This CDR3 is CASSEPGGGKMLTF. Written as DNA, the CDR3 is TGTGCCAGCAGCGAACCCGGCGGGGGGAAGATGCTCACCTTC.

V is TRBV4-3 and J is TRBJ2-7, with 8 bases lining up with TRBD1. The CDR3 totals 14 residues. Germline CDR1 is LGHNA and CDR2 is YSLEER. V dropped 3 bases and J dropped 4; count of bases not matched to a gene: 5. CDR3 nucleotides: TGCGCCAGCAGCCACAGGGGGCGTAGATACGAGCAGTACTTC. It codes for CASSHRGRRYEQYF.

The chain recombines TRBV5-5 with TRBJ1-4; 7 bases agree with TRBD1. The germline V gene has CDR1 SGHKS and CDR2 YYEKEE (reference sequence). The CDR3 loop spans 16 amino acids. V lost 6 bases to trimming and J lost 8 bases; unmatched junction nucleotides: 16. CDR3 residues: CASNLRTGSEGEKLFF. The DNA for the CDR3 is TGTGCCAGCAACCTGCGGACAGGCTCAGAAGGGGAAAAACTGTTTTTT.

The gene calls are TRBV15 and TRBJ2-3; no clear D gene. Germline CDR1 and CDR2: LNHNV and YYDKDF (reference sequence). With 2 bases removed from V and 3 bases from J, the gap between germline ends came to 12 bases. This CDR3 is 15 amino acids long. The DNA for the CDR3 is TGTGCCACCAGCAGACAGAGACTGGGGACAGATACGCAGTATTTT. It translates to CATSRQRLGTDTQYF.

The rearrangement links TRBV12-3 or TRBV12-4 to TRBJ1-1; D is possibly TRBD1 (5 bases). V was shortened by 8 bases and J by 12 bases, with 22 bases between the two germline ends. The CDR3 has 13 amino acids. CDR3 DNA: TGTGCCAGCCGGACCCAGGACACAAGGGAAACTTTCTTT. Translation: CASRTQDTRETFF.

This clonotype was counted many times. The rearrangement joins TRBV20-1 to TRBJ2-7, with unresolved D. The CDR3 is 12 amino acids. Trimming pared 1 base from V and 3 bases from J, leaving 7 bases between. CDR1 is DFQATT, CDR2 SNEGSKA, per germline (reference sequence). In nucleotides, the CDR3 is TGCAGTGCTAGAGGGGTTGGCTACGAGCAGTACTTC. Its protein product is CSARGVGYEQYF.

As for this clonotype: Germline and junction disagree at one end, which may indicate a read error. V usage is TRBV7-3 and J usage is TRBJ1-4, with D possibly being TRBD1 (6 bases). The CDR3 loop spans 17 amino acids. In germline, CDR1 is SGHTA, CDR2 FQGTGA. The CDR3 spells CASSFLDSPQTNKKLFF. The CDR3 bases are TGTGCCAGCAGCTTCCTGGACAGTCCTCAAACTAATAAAAAACTGTTTTTT.

J is TRBJ2-3 and V is TRBV7-2; TRBD2 might be the D (5 bases). V lost 5 bases and J lost 0, with 15 bases in between. The V gene's germline CDR1 is SGHTA and CDR2 FQGNSA. This CDR3 comprises 16 residues. The CDR3 DNA is TGTGCCAGCAGCAAATGGGAGACAACTAGCACAGATACGCAGTATTTT. It is translated as CASSKWETTSTDTQYF.

At least ten counts were recorded for this clonotype. For the CDR3, the DNA is TGTGCCAGCGCCTTTCGGGGGGTCTCCGGGGCCAACGTCCTGACTTTC. This translates into CASAFRGVSGANVLTF. V and J are TRBV19 and TRBJ2-6; 7 bases are a match to TRBD2. CDR1 LNHDA and CDR2 SQIVND come from the germline V gene (reference sequence). V lost 9 bases and J lost 4; bases outside the gene matches: 12. There are 16 residues in the CDR3.

For this clonotype: A junction boundary mismatches the germline segment, possibly from a read error. The chain recombines TRBV29-1 with TRBJ2-2; D may be TRBD1 (7 bases). CDR3 length: 13 amino acids. Germline CDR1 is SQVTM and CDR2 is ANQGSEA. The CDR3 is CSVGAGGGGELCF. CDR3 DNA: TGCAGCGTTGGGGCAGGGGGAGGCGGGGAGCTGTGTTTT.

CDR3 in amino acids: CASSTEGSTYEQYF. CDR3 coding DNA: TGTGCCAGCAGCACAGAGGGGAGCACCTACGAGCAGTACTTC. This chain joins TRBV9 and TRBJ2-7; D may match TRBD1 or TRBD2 (5 bases each). The CDR3 length is 14 residues. Germline assignment: CDR1 SGDLS and CDR2 YYNGEE. V was clipped by 4 bases and J by 2 bases, with 13 bases between them. Supplemented by reference TRBV9 and TRBJ2-7, the full variable domain reads DSGVTQTPKHLITATGQRVTLRCSPRSGDLSVYWYQQSLDQGLQFLIQYYNGEERAKGNILERFSAQQFPDLHSELNLSSLELGDSALYFCASSTEGSTYEQYFGPGTRLTVT.

This clonotype was found many times. The rearrangement joins TRBV4-2 to TRBJ2-7; D is uncertain. V lost 1 base and J lost 2, with 12 bases in between. Germline V CDR1 and CDR2: LGHNA, YNFKEQ. CDR3 length equals 15 residues. The chain's CDR3 is CASSQAHGSPYEQYF. Here the CDR3 DNA reads TGTGCCAGCAGCCAAGCTCACGGGTCCCCCTACGAGCAGTACTTC.

On this clonotype itself: The junction and the germline gene differ at one end; a read error may be behind it. CDR3 coding DNA: TGTGCCAGCAGCCCAAGCGCGTCCCCATACTACGAGCAGTACTTC. Protein sequence: CASSPSASPYYEQYF. The J gene is TRBJ2-7, the V gene TRBV5-1, with D unclear. The CDR3 sequence is 15 residues long. In germline, CDR1 is SGHRS, CDR2 YFSETQ.

The chain has TRBV19 and TRBJ1-2; maybe TRBD1 (6 bases). The V end lost 10 bases, the J end lost 2 bases, and 14 bases lay between the germline ends. The CDR3 extends over 13 amino acids. The germline CDR1 and CDR2 sequences are LNHDA and SQIVND (reference sequence). The CDR3 region has the DNA TGTGCCACCACACAGGGTGGGAACTATGGCTACACCTTC. It encodes CATTQGGNYGYTF.

Many counts were recorded for this clonotype. This rearrangement joins TRBV5-8 to TRBJ2-5, with D perhaps being TRBD1 or TRBD2 (5 bases each). This CDR3 comprises 13 residues. Germline V CDR1 and CDR2: SGHTS, YDEGEE. V was pared by 4 bases and J by 5 bases, with 12 bases between. The DNA of the CDR3 is TGTGCCAGCAGCGTCTGGGGCGGGGAGACCCAGTACTTC. The encoded protein is CASSVWGGETQYF.

Notes on this clonotype: Germline and junction disagree at one end, which may indicate a read error. The V and J genes are TRBV7-2 and TRBJ2-1; D perhaps matches TRBD2 (5 bases). There are 18 residues in the CDR3. Germline assignment: CDR1 SGHTA and CDR2 FQGNSA. DNA for the CDR3: TGTGCCAGCAGCTCCGACCCCGGGGATGAGAATTCCTACTATGAGCAGTTCTTC. Protein: CASSSDPGDENSYYEQFF.

The chain couples TRBV5-8 to TRBJ2-2; D remains ambiguous. The CDR3 covers 14 residues. Trimming pared 5 bases from V and 1 base from J, leaving 9 bases between. CDR1 and CDR2 (germline): SGHTS, YDEGEE. CDR3 nucleotide sequence: TGTGCCAGCAGGGTCGGTCTGAACACCGGGGAGCTGTTTTTT. Translation gives CASRVGLNTGELFF.

Notes on this clonotype: Since the CDR3 does not end with the conserved phenylalanine or tryptophan, this likely comes from a read error. The chain has TRBV29-1 and TRBJ1-1; D gene ambiguous. Germline CDR1 is SQVTM and CDR2 is ANQGSEA. The CDR3 totals 12 residues. Between the trimmed V and J ends, which lost 7 bases and 11 bases, there was a span of 20 bases. Here the CDR3 DNA reads TGCAGCGCCGGAATCGCGGGCTCTCCTGCTTTCAGT. Translating gives CSAGIAGSPAFS.